These 13 T cell receptor beta chains were sequenced from one sample in a study of T-cell reconstitution after alpha-beta-depleted transplantation in children. Preparation of the TCRbeta library used unique molecular identifiers. TCRdb re-called the PCR reads through MiXCR, storing one row per CDR3 protein. Seen here are 90,000 to 120,000 distinct CDR3 sequences, 5% to 8% observed once, and the top ten hold about 23%. Sample: PBMCs, mostly from graft donor cells, taken 360 days after TCRalphabeta/CD19-depleted stem cell transplant. These receptors all stem from a male patient between 2 and 15 years old who had a stem cell transplant for acute lymphoblastic leukemia, so the T cells may come from the graft donor.

This clonotype was found many times. V usage is TRBV5-1 and J usage is TRBJ2-5; D is possibly TRBD2 (7 bases). CDR1 SGHRS and CDR2 YFSETQ come from the germline V gene. CDR3 length: 15 amino acids. V was cut by 2 bases and J by 4 bases, with 15 bases left in between. The CDR3 protein is CASSLRGAQGETQYF. CDR3 DNA sequence: TGCGCCAGCAGCTTACGGGGGGCGCAGGGAGAGACCCAGTACTTC. Using reference TRBV5-1 and TRBJ2-5 for the parts outside the CDR3, the full variable domain is KAGVTQTPRYLIKTRGQQVTLSCSPISGHRSVSWYQQTPGQGLQFLFEYFSETQRNKGNFPGRFSGRQFSNSRSEMNVSTLELGDSALYLCASSLRGAQGETQYFGPGTRLLVL.

This chain links TRBV11-2 with TRBJ2-7; D not resolved. Per the germline V gene, CDR1 is SGHAT and CDR2 is FQNNGV. The ends were cut back, 1 base at V and 3 bases at J, with 13 bases in the middle. The CDR3 runs 15 residues. The CDR3 spells CASSLVGNPIYEQYF. The CDR3 bases are TGTGCCAGCAGCTTAGTCGGAAACCCGATCTACGAGCAGTACTTC.

This clonotype has more than one count but fewer than ten. J is TRBJ1-5 and V is TRBV30; D might be TRBD1 (6 bases). The V end was cut by 7 bases, the J end by 0 bases, with 13 bases between. This CDR3 contains 14 residues. Germline V gene lookup returns CDR1 GTSNPN and CDR2 SVGIG (reference sequence). For the CDR3, the DNA is TGTGCCTACTCCAGGGGTTATAGCAATCAGCCCCAGCATTTT. Encoded protein: CAYSRGYSNQPQHF.

At least ten counts were recorded for this clonotype. The J gene is TRBJ2-3, the V gene TRBV24-1; 9 positions match TRBD2. The germline V gene encodes CDR1 KGHDR and CDR2 SFDVKD. With 3 bases clipped from V and 2 bases from J, the junction kept 2 bases outside the gene matches. The CDR3 has 15 amino acids. CDR3 sequence (DNA): TGTGCCACCAGTGATCTAGCGGGACCCACAGATACGCAGTATTTT. Its protein is CATSDLAGPTDTQYF.

The J gene is TRBJ2-1, the V gene TRBV5-1; TRBD1 agrees at 10 bases. Trimming took 0 bases from V and 7 from J; bases not matched to a gene: 7. Germline V gene data show CDR1 as SGHRS and CDR2 as YFSETQ. The length of the CDR3 is 16 residues. For the CDR3, the DNA is TGCGCCAGCAGCTTGGTGACGGGACAGGGGATGAATGAGCAGTTCTTC. Protein product: CASSLVTGQGMNEQFF.

This clonotype was seen a handful of times. J is TRBJ2-3 and V is TRBV7-3; 7 positions agree with TRBD1. V shed 5 bases, J shed 2 bases, and the junction held 7 bases outside the gene matches. This CDR3 contains 15 residues. Germline-derived CDR1 and CDR2 are SGHTA and FQGTGA. The CDR3 DNA sequence: TGTGCCAGCAGCCCCGGACAGGCGATCACAGATACGCAGTATTTT. The encoded protein is CASSPGQAITDTQYF.

This clonotype has just a few counts. V is TRBV9 and J is TRBJ2-1; maybe TRBD2 (6 bases). Germline values: CDR1 SGDLS, CDR2 YYNGEE. The CDR3 sequence is 15 residues long. The V end was cut by 5 bases, the J end by 1 base, with 13 bases between. The CDR3 spells CASSPSGVSYNEQFF. CDR3 nucleotide sequence: TGTGCCAGCAGTCCCTCGGGGGTATCCTACAATGAGCAGTTCTTC.

The V gene is TRBV9, the J gene TRBJ2-3; tentatively, D is TRBD2 (6 bases). The V end lost 3 bases, the J end lost 5 bases, and 16 bases lay between the germline ends. Germline lookup yields CDR1 SGDLS and CDR2 YYNGEE. The CDR3 is 15 residues long. In nucleotides, the CDR3 is TGTGCCAGCAGCGCTGATAGCGGTGGGAAAGATACGCAGTATTTT. Amino acid sequence: CASSADSGGKDTQYF.

At least ten counts were recorded for this clonotype. The chain carries TRBV27 and TRBJ1-1; D is perhaps TRBD1 (5 bases). The V gene's germline CDR1 is MNHEY and CDR2 SMNVEV (reference sequence). This CDR3 is 13 amino acids long. Trimming shortened V by 0 bases and J by 4 bases, and 6 bases separated the two germline ends. In DNA, the CDR3 is TGTGCCAGCAGTTTATCAGGGACCACTGAAGCTTTCTTT. As protein: CASSLSGTTEAFF.

In its sample, this clonotype was seen many times. The CDR3 DNA is TGTGCCACCAGCGACGCGGGTGCCTACAATGAGCAGTTCTTC. Encoded protein: CATSDAGAYNEQFF. The rearrangement joins TRBV15 to TRBJ2-1; tentative D call: TRBD2 (5 bases). Germline CDR1 reads LNHNV; CDR2 reads YYDKDF (reference sequence). The CDR3 loop spans 14 amino acids. V was cut by 5 bases and J by 2 bases, with 10 bases left in between.

This clonotype was recorded a few times. The chain couples TRBV7-2 to TRBJ2-1, with a possible D match to TRBD1 (6 bases). The ends were cut back, 8 bases at V and 15 bases at J, with 20 bases in the middle. The CDR3 consists of 12 residues. In germline, CDR1 is SGHTA, CDR2 FQGNSA. The CDR3 is CASRWGPPEVFF. The DNA for the CDR3 is TGTGCCAGCCGCTGGGGGCCTCCCGAAGTGTTCTTC.

This rearrangement joins TRBV7-2 to TRBJ1-5, with 7 bases lining up with TRBD1. Germline V CDR1 and CDR2: SGHTA, FQGNSA. V shed 5 bases and J 0 bases; nucleotides not matched to a gene: 7. The CDR3 is 16 amino acids. The CDR3 here is CASSTGTVYSNQPQHF. The CDR3 DNA sequence: TGTGCCAGCAGCACCGGGACAGTCTATAGCAATCAGCCCCAGCATTTT.

The sample holds many counts of this clonotype. This chain links TRBV20-1 with TRBJ1-6; a weak D match, TRBD1 (5 bases). V lost 1 base to trimming and J lost 8 bases, with 9 bases between them. Germline values: CDR1 DFQATT, CDR2 SNEGSKA (reference sequence). The CDR3 extends over 13 amino acids. This CDR3 is CSARVDSYSPLHF. As DNA, the CDR3 is TGCAGTGCTAGAGTCGACAGTTATTCACCCCTCCACTTT.